The following is a T cell receptor beta chain sequence with its context. What it recognizes is unknown. CDR3 length: 16 amino acids. CDR1 is MDHEN, CDR2 SYDVKM, per germline. Trimming cost V 7 bases and J 6 bases, with 23 bases left between them. Researchers picked out CD4+ and CD8+ T cells from PBMCs by sorting. The data originate from a study of CD8+ T cells in alopecia areata. Overall study findings and caveats: Scalp samples also contribute reads from the resident alphabeta T cells found in normal skin. It was less clear whether patients shared TCRs than it was in mice, possibly because of HLA.

As the sequencing template, cDNA was produced by extracting RNA and reverse transcribing it. The table came from immunoSEQ multiplex PCR; TCRdb's copy has only in-frame clones and leaves some out. The table lists 95,000 to 120,000 clones, approximately 60% of them singletons, with under 25% in the top ten. This clonotype was sampled from a human donor in good health. Input material: CD8+ T cells sorted from blood. The chain links TRBV28 to TRBJ2-3; D might be TRBD2 (6 bases). In nucleotides, the CDR3 is TGTGCCAGCATGCGGGGCCGTGGAACATTGTGGGATACGCAGTATTTT. As protein: CASMRGRGTLWDTQYF.